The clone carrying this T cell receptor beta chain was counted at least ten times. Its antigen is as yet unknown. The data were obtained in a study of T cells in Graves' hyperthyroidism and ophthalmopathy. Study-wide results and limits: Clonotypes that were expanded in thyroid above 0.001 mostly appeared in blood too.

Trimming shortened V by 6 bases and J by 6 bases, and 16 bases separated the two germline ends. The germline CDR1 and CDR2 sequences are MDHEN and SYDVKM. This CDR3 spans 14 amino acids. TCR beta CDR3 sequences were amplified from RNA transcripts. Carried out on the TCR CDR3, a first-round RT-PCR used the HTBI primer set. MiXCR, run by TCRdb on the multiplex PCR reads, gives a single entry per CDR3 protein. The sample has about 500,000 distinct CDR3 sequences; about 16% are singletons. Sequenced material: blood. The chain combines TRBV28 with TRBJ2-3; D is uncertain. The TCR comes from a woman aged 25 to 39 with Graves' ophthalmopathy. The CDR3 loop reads CASSRVDWTDTQYF. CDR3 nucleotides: TGTGCCAGCAGCCGCGTCGACTGGACGGATACGCAGTATTTT.